The 27 T cell receptor beta chains given below trace back to one sample, sequenced in a study of blood T cell repertoires in COVID-19. Method: immunoSEQ multiplex PCR; TCRdb's copy keeps in-frame clones and lacks some. Among 100,000 to 150,000 clones listed, roughly 80% were seen once. The material sequenced was PBMCs or T cells enriched from blood (not recorded which). These TCRs come from a middle-aged man with acute COVID-19.

This clone occurred once. The rearrangement uses TRBV28 and TRBJ1-4, with D perhaps matching TRBD1 (5 bases). Per the germline V gene, CDR1 is MDHEN and CDR2 is SYDVKM. The CDR3 extends over 15 amino acids. V dropped 7 bases and J dropped 6 bases, with 18 bases sitting between them. CDR3 coding DNA: TGTGCCAGCACCTCCGGGGGGAGGGGCGATGAAAAACTGTTTTTT. Translation gives CASTSGGRGDEKLFF.

The CDR3 protein is CASSWAPNTEAFF. For the CDR3, the DNA is TGTGCCAGCAGTTGGGCTCCAAACACTGAAGCTTTCTTT. V and J are TRBV6-5 and TRBJ1-1; D is uncertain. The V and J ends lost 4 bases and 2 bases respectively, with 8 bases between them. The CDR3 covers 13 residues. Germline values: CDR1 MNHEY, CDR2 SVGAGI.

This chain joins TRBV5-1 and TRBJ2-1, with 12 bases lining up with TRBD2. Germline CDR1 is SGHRS and CDR2 is YFSETQ. Trimming at V came to 4 bases and at J to 6 bases, leaving 14 bases not matched to a gene. The CDR3 contains 18 residues. The CDR3, as DNA: TGCGCCAGCAGCGGGACAGCGATGACTAGCGGGAGAACCAATGAGCAGTTCTTC. It yields the protein CASSGTAMTSGRTNEQFF.

The CDR3 protein is CASRGHSNQPQHF. The CDR3 nucleotides are TGTGCCAGCAGGGGACACAGCAATCAGCCCCAGCATTTT. The chain couples TRBV12-3 or TRBV12-4 to TRBJ1-5, with D perhaps TRBD1 (6 bases). Between the trimmed V and J ends, which lost 6 bases and 1 base, there was a span of 7 bases. CDR3 size: 13 residues.

The V gene is TRBV11-2, the J gene TRBJ2-1; 8 bases match TRBD2. Trimming took 5 bases from V and 9 from J; bases not matched to a gene: 12. This CDR3 contains 15 residues. Germline V gene sequence: CDR1 SGHAT, CDR2 FQNNGV. The CDR3 DNA is TGTGCCAGCAGCGCTACTAGCGGCCAGGAGGGTGAGCAGTTCTTC. Translated: CASSATSGQEGEQFF.

The DNA of the CDR3 is TGTGCCAGCTCACTATCCGGACAGGTCGGCGGGTCACCCCTCCACTTT. Its protein is CASSLSGQVGGSPLHF. The chain uses TRBV18 and TRBJ1-6; 7 bases map to TRBD1. The CDR3 consists of 16 residues. The trim removed 4 bases at V and 10 bases at J, leaving 13 bases unmatched. Per the germline V gene, CDR1 is KGHSH and CDR2 is LQKENI.

The rearrangement links TRBV2 to TRBJ2-7; the D gene is possibly TRBD1 (6 bases). This CDR3 has 13 residues. Looked up from germline, CDR1 is SNHLY and CDR2 is FYNNEI. V was cut by 5 bases and J by 6 bases, with 14 bases left in between. CDR3 sequence: CASSTGTPGEQYF. In DNA, the CDR3 is TGTGCCAGCAGTACCGGGACACCGGGCGAGCAGTACTTC. Based on the CDR3 plus reference TRBV2 and TRBJ2-7, the full variable domain is EPEVTQTPSHQVTQMGQEVILRCVPISNHLYFYWYRQILGQKVEFLVSFYNNEISEKSEIFDDQFSVERPDGSNFTLKIRSTKLEDSAMYFCASSTGTPGEQYFGPGTRLTVT.

The V gene is TRBV5-1, the J gene TRBJ1-2; D remains unclear. CDR1 SGHRS and CDR2 YFSETQ come from the germline V gene. CDR3 length: 14 amino acids. V was trimmed by 0 bases and J by 4 bases, leaving 10 bases between them. CDR3 region: CASSLGGGLYGYTF. Written as DNA, the CDR3 is TGCGCCAGCAGCTTGGGCGGAGGGCTCTATGGCTACACCTTC. The whole variable domain, filled in from reference TRBV5-1 and TRBJ1-2, reads KAGVTQTPRYLIKTRGQQVTLSCSPISGHRSVSWYQQTPGQGLQFLFEYFSETQRNKGNFPGRFSGRQFSNSRSEMNVSTLELGDSALYLCASSLGGGLYGYTFGSGTRLTVV.

DNA for the CDR3: TGCGCCAGCAGCTCCACATACGAGCAGTACTTC. This translates into CASSSTYEQYF. The V call is TRBV5-1, the J call TRBJ2-7; D ambiguous. The CDR3 runs to 11 residues. Trimming left V 3 bases short and J 4 bases short, with 5 bases between. Germline CDR1 and CDR2: SGHRS and YFSETQ.

Only one count was recorded for this clone. The chain couples TRBV2 to TRBJ2-1, with D perhaps matching TRBD1 (6 bases). The germline V and J ends were trimmed by 6 bases and 13 bases, with 16 bases remaining between them. Germline V gene data show CDR1 as SNHLY and CDR2 as FYNNEI. CDR3 length equals 12 residues. In DNA form, the CDR3 reads TGTGCCAGCAGGGAGGACAGCCCCCATCAGTTCTTC. Translated: CASREDSPHQFF.

The rearrangement joins TRBV7-3 to TRBJ1-1, with D perhaps TRBD1 (6 bases). V was shortened by 2 bases and J by 4 bases, with 11 bases between the two germline ends. The CDR3 consists of 14 residues. Germline CDR1 is SGHTA and CDR2 is FQGTGA. The CDR3 region is CASSLLAGATEAFF. The CDR3 DNA reads as TGTGCCAGCAGCTTATTAGCGGGGGCCACTGAAGCTTTCTTT.

V usage is TRBV19 and J usage is TRBJ1-5; maybe TRBD1 (6 bases). This CDR3 has 13 amino acids. The V gene lost 5 bases and the J gene lost 4 bases, with 9 bases spanning the gap. Per germline, CDR1 LNHDA and CDR2 SQIVND (reference sequence). The CDR3: CASSQGHNQPQHF. Here the CDR3 DNA reads TGTGCCAGTAGTCAGGGACATAATCAGCCCCAGCATTTT.

The chain combines TRBV19 with TRBJ1-5; D is undetermined. Trimming cost V 7 bases and J 3 bases, with 13 bases left between them. The CDR3 spans 14 residues. CDR1 is LNHDA and CDR2 is SQIVND in the germline V gene (reference sequence). CDR3 sequence (DNA): TGTGCCAGTACAGAGAGGGTAGACAATCAGCCCCAGCATTTT. This codes for CASTERVDNQPQHF.

The chain is built from TRBV30 and TRBJ2-3, with 9 nucleotides matching TRBD1. The CDR3 sequence is 15 residues long. Trimming took 2 bases from V and 4 from J; bases not matched to a gene: 7. Per germline, CDR1 GTSNPN and CDR2 SVGIG (reference sequence). The CDR3 coding sequence is TGTGCCTGGAGTCCCACCGGACAGGGGTCAGATACGCAGTATTTT. Translation: CAWSPTGQGSDTQYF.

V usage is TRBV5-8 and J usage is TRBJ1-6, with 8 positions matching TRBD1. Germline assignment: CDR1 SGHTS and CDR2 YDEGEE. The CDR3 length is 14 residues. With 4 bases clipped from V and 5 bases from J, the junction kept 2 bases outside the gene matches. CDR3 loop: CASSPDRDNSPLHF. In DNA form, the CDR3 reads TGTGCCAGCAGCCCGGACAGGGATAATTCACCCCTCCACTTT.

The V gene is TRBV6-4, the J gene TRBJ1-2; 7 bases align to TRBD1. CDR1 is MRHNA and CDR2 is SNTAGT in the germline V gene. The junction had 11 bases not matched to a gene; V was cut back by 6 bases and J by 7 bases. The CDR3 loop spans 14 amino acids. CDR3 sequence (DNA): TGTGCCAGCAGCTTTGACAGGGATAGTAGTGGCTACACCTTC. Translated, it gives CASSFDRDSSGYTF.

The chain uses TRBV7-6 and TRBJ2-7, with 7 positions matching TRBD1. CDR1 and CDR2 from the germline V gene are SGHVS and FNYEAQ. This CDR3 region has 15 residues. V trimming: 1 base; J trimming: 7 bases; junction bases outside the gene matches: 10. This CDR3 is CASSLGPGGVGEQYF. The CDR3 DNA follows: TGTGCCAGCAGCTTAGGGCCAGGGGGTGTGGGGGAGCAGTACTTC.

This rearrangement joins TRBV2 to TRBJ2-7; TRBD2 matches 7 bases. CDR3 length equals 13 residues. Germline V lookup: CDR1 SNHLY, CDR2 FYNNEI. J was trimmed by 0 bases and V by 8 bases; bases with no gene match: 4. CDR3 loop: CASGRDYSYEQYF. In nucleotides, the CDR3 is TGTGCCAGCGGTAGGGACTACTCCTACGAGCAGTACTTC.

The V and J genes are TRBV11-1 and TRBJ2-2; no clear D. The CDR3 contains 14 residues. The ends were cut back, 5 bases at V and 0 bases at J, with 7 bases in the middle. Germline-derived CDR1 and CDR2 are SGHAT and FQDESV (reference sequence). CDR3 nucleotides: TGTGCCAGCAGCCTTAGCACGAACACCGGGGAGCTGTTTTTT. It yields the protein CASSLSTNTGELFF.

This clone appeared a few times. The chain links TRBV7-2 to TRBJ1-2; D is possibly TRBD1 (5 bases). The CDR3 contains 15 residues. V was pared by 1 base and J by 6 bases, with 15 bases between. In germline, CDR1 is SGHTA, CDR2 FQGNSA. The CDR3 nucleotides are TGTGCCAGCAGCTTAGTCCGGGGGGAGAGGAATGGCTACACCTTC. Its translation is CASSLVRGERNGYTF.

The chain links TRBV19 to TRBJ1-2; TRBD1 matches 8 bases. The CDR3 extends over 15 amino acids. Trimming removed 6 bases from V and 4 bases from J; junction bases left unmatched: 10. Germline CDR1 is LNHDA and CDR2 is SQIVND (reference sequence). CDR3 in amino acids: CASSRMTGVFYGYTF. CDR3 DNA sequence: TGTGCCAGTAGCAGGATGACAGGGGTCTTCTATGGCTACACCTTC. Full variable domain (remainder filled in from reference TRBV19 and TRBJ1-2): DGGITQSPKYLFRKEGQNVTLSCEQNLNHDAMYWYRQDPGQGLRLIYYSQIVNDFQKGDIAEGYSVSREKKESFPLTVTSAQKNPTAFYLCASSRMTGVFYGYTFGSGTRLTVV.

This clone has more than one count but fewer than ten. The chain combines TRBV6-6 with TRBJ1-1, with 7 bases aligning to TRBD1. With 5 bases clipped from V and 4 bases from J, the junction kept 4 bases outside the gene matches. There are 13 residues in the CDR3. Germline CDR1 is MNHNY and CDR2 is SVGAGI (reference sequence). The CDR3 region has the DNA TGTGCCAGCAGTCCCCACAGGGGCACTGAAGCTTTCTTT. It is translated as CASSPHRGTEAFF.

V and J are TRBV11-2 and TRBJ1-2; D is ambiguous. Between the trimmed V and J ends, which lost 5 bases and 5 bases, there was a span of 12 bases. Germline V CDR1 and CDR2: SGHAT, FQNNGV. This CDR3 is 13 amino acids long. The CDR3 protein is CASSPDGGYGYTF. CDR3 in DNA: TGTGCCAGCAGCCCGGACGGAGGGTATGGCTACACCTTC.

The J gene is TRBJ2-1, the V gene TRBV12-3 or TRBV12-4; 8 positions agree with TRBD1. With 4 bases clipped from V and 12 bases from J, the junction kept 8 bases outside the gene matches. The CDR3 runs to 13 residues. This CDR3 reads CASSSGQGWGQFF. The CDR3 DNA reads as TGTGCCAGCAGTTCCGGACAGGGATGGGGGCAGTTCTTC.

This chain joins TRBV6-5 and TRBJ2-1, with TRBD2 identical over 9 bases. Trimming removed 2 bases from V and 2 bases from J; junction bases left unmatched: 1. Per germline, CDR1 MNHEY and CDR2 SVGAGI. This CDR3 is built from 15 residues. DNA of the CDR3: TGTGCCAGCAGTTACGCGGGGGGGACCTACAATGAGCAGTTCTTC. Amino acid sequence: CASSYAGGTYNEQFF.

V is TRBV9 and J is TRBJ2-3, with TRBD1 as a possible D gene (5 bases). There are 15 residues in the CDR3. Germline V gene sequence: CDR1 SGDLS, CDR2 YYNGEE. Trimming left V 3 bases short and J 0 bases short, with 11 bases between. This CDR3 reads CASSGQRPSTDTQYF. CDR3 nucleotides: TGTGCCAGCAGCGGACAGAGACCTAGCACAGATACGCAGTATTTT.

The chain couples TRBV6-5 to TRBJ1-3; TRBD1 is a possible D gene (6 bases). CDR1 and CDR2 (germline): MNHEY, SVGAGI. The CDR3 sequence is 15 residues long. Trimming took 6 bases from V and 0 from J, leaving 12 bases between them. CDR3 sequence: CASRPTGYSGNTIYF. Written as DNA, the CDR3 is TGTGCCAGCAGGCCGACAGGCTACTCTGGAAACACCATATATTTT.